A single T cell receptor beta chain is shown here with its context. Up to about 2 ug genomic DNA was used for TCRB CDR3 amplification. Libraries were prepared by immunoSEQ multiplex PCR; TCRdb keeps only in-frame clonotypes and omits some of them. There are 49,000 or so clones in the sample; less than 90% occur only once, and over 9.5% lies in the top ten. The germline V gene has CDR1 MNHNY and CDR2 SVGAGI (reference sequence). Trimming cost V 6 bases and J 8 bases, with 10 bases left between them. The CDR3 has 12 residues. These data originate in a study of glioma-infiltrating T cells after dendritic cell vaccination. In the study overall: Autologous tumor lysate was loaded overnight onto monocyte-derived dendritic cells grown about seven days with IL-4 and GM-CSF.

Fresh-frozen tumor tissue and more than two years of survival data were available for all. The chain carries TRBV6-6 and TRBJ2-2, with no clear D. Sequencing used blood, obtained before dendritic cell vaccination. The sequence was obtained from a human donor with glioblastoma. The CDR3 sequence: CASRRLTGELFF. DNA for the CDR3: TGTGCCAGCAGAAGACTCACAGGGGAGCTGTTTTTT.